This TCR beta chain was identified in a study of cytomegalovirus exposure and HLA in healthy donors. Germline V gives CDR1 MNHEY, CDR2 SVGAGI. This CDR3 is built from 15 residues. V was shortened by 5 bases and J by 1 base, with 12 bases between the two germline ends. Study-wide results and caveats: Generally TCR sequences proved uncommon, though certain public TCRs appeared in numerous donors.

This clone has more than one count but fewer than ten. Its antigen is still unknown. The protocol was immunoSEQ multiplex PCR, while the TCRdb copy is restricted to in-frame clones and leaves out a portion. Found here are 150,000 to 200,000 clones, more than 70% of them singletons; the top ten hold 9.5% to 13%. The TCR sequence derives from a man in his thirties or forties in good health and CMV-seropositive. Source material: PBMCs. The J gene is TRBJ1-5, the V gene TRBV6-5; no clear D. CDR3 DNA sequence: TGTGCCAGCAGTCCTCAAAGACTGAGCAATCAGCCCCAGCATTTT. Translation gives CASSPQRLSNQPQHF.